A selection of T cell receptor beta chains follows, all from one sample in a study of blood T cell repertoires in COVID-19. Generated by immunoSEQ multiplex PCR, the TCRdb table keeps only in-frame clones and is missing some. Here the sample spans roughly 280,000 clones, roughly 84% being singletons. The sequenced sample consisted of peripheral blood. The receptors shown here come from a man between 60 and 70 years old with acute or convalescent COVID-19. CDR3s include the opening cysteine and the closing phenylalanine or tryptophan. The D gene is left open where the match is weak. The listing skips clone size in some rows; elsewhere it reads once, few, many or a size class.

clone_size,d_call,v_call,j_call,cdr3_aa,cdr3_nt
-,TRBD1,TRBV19,TRBJ1-3,CASRSLDRGINTIYF,TGTGCCAGTAGATCCTTGGACAGGGGAATCAACACCATATATTTT
-,-,TRBV6-5,TRBJ2-7,CASGVPFGNEQYF,TGTGCCAGCGGAGTCCCCTTTGGAAACGAGCAGTACTTC
once,TRBD2,TRBV4-2,TRBJ2-7,CASSQGTSGGSYEQYF,TGTGCCAGCAGCCAAGGGACTAGCGGGGGGTCCTACGAGCAGTACTTC
few,-,TRBV9,TRBJ2-1,CASSVVGAYNEQFF,TGTGCCAGCAGCGTAGTTGGGGCTTACAATGAGCAGTTCTTC
-,TRBD1,TRBV15,TRBJ1-2,CATSRDLQGARGYTF,TGTGCCACCAGCAGAGATTTACAGGGGGCTCGGGGCTACACCTTC
few,TRBD2,TRBV19,TRBJ2-1,CASRFQGLASHEQFF,TGTGCCAGTAGATTTCAGGGACTAGCGTCCCATGAGCAGTTCTTC
-,-,TRBV11-2,TRBJ1-2,CASSTTDYGYTF,TGTGCCAGCAGCACGACAGACTATGGCTACACCTTC
-,TRBD1,TRBV18,TRBJ1-1,CASSPSQGNFEAFF,TGTGCCAGCTCACCATCACAGGGGAATTTTGAAGCTTTCTTT
-,-,TRBV19,TRBJ2-1,CASSIVSAGRYNEQFF,TGTGCCAGTAGTATAGTGTCGGCAGGAAGATACAATGAGCAGTTCTTC
-,-,TRBV5-8,TRBJ1-2,CASSFAGQFYGYTF,TGTGCCAGCAGCTTTGCCGGACAGTTCTATGGCTACACCTTC
-,-,TRBV11-2,TRBJ1-6,CASSLTEGSPLHF,TGTGCCAGCAGCTTGACAGAAGGTTCACCCCTCCACTTT
-,TRBD1,TRBV7-2,TRBJ2-3,CASSLNRGRDTQYF,TGTGCCAGCAGCTTAAACAGGGGCCGAGATACGCAGTATTTT
-,-,TRBV5-8,TRBJ2-5,CASRRPWGDTQETQYF,TGTGCCAGCCGTCGGCCGTGGGGCGACACCCAAGAGACCCAGTACTTC
-,TRBD1,TRBV20-1,TRBJ1-1,CLGQGGTEAFF,TGCCTGGGACAGGGGGGAACTGAAGCTTTCTTT
-,TRBD2,TRBV7-3,TRBJ2-2,CASSSLGGGNTGELFF,TGTGCCAGCAGCTCCCTCGGCGGGGGAAACACCGGGGAGCTGTTTTTT
-,TRBD1,TRBV14,TRBJ2-6,CASSHLLGQGPGANVLTF,TGTGCCAGCAGCCACCTATTAGGACAGGGCCCCGGGGCCAACGTCCTGACTTTC
-,-,TRBV7-8,TRBJ2-7,CASSLSRIPYEQYF,TGTGCCAGCAGCTTATCCAGGATTCCCTACGAGCAGTACTTC
once,-,TRBV19,TRBJ1-6,CASSATRQGLRSPLHF,TGTGCCAGTAGTGCGACCCGGCAGGGCCTCAGGTCACCCCTCCACTTT
-,TRBD2,TRBV29-1,TRBJ2-7,CSVGTSGRAYEQYF,TGCAGCGTAGGGACTAGCGGGAGAGCCTACGAGCAGTACTTC
-,-,TRBV16,TRBJ1-6,CASKPSANSPLHF,TGTGCCAGCAAACCCTCCGCGAATTCACCCCTCCACTTT
-,-,TRBV12-5,TRBJ2-1,CASGLGQTYNEQFF,TGTGCTAGTGGTTTGGGGCAGACCTACAATGAGCAGTTCTTC
-,-,TRBV28,TRBJ2-7,CASSPGQTYEQYF,TGTGCCAGCAGTCCTGGACAAACCTACGAGCAGTACTTC
-,-,TRBV21-1,TRBJ2-7,CASSKRGGGQGGKDEQYF,TGTGCCAGCAGCAAACGTGGGGGAGGACAGGGGGGCAAGGACGAGCAGTACTTC
-,-,TRBV29-1,TRBJ2-1,CSVVGFQGGFF,TGCAGCGTTGTGGGGTTCCAGGGCGGTTTCTTC
-,TRBD2,TRBV7-6,TRBJ2-6,CASSSGLVAGVLTF,TGTGCCAGCAGTTCTGGACTAGTCGCGGGCGTCCTGACTTTC
-,TRBD1,TRBV5-1,TRBJ2-4,CASSLYRGEIKNIQYF,TGCGCCAGCAGCTTATACAGGGGGGAAATCAAAAACATTCAGTACTTC
-,TRBD2,TRBV6-2/TRBV6-3,TRBJ2-7,CASSYPGLGHYEQYF,TGTGCCAGCAGTTACCCGGGACTAGGGCATTACGAGCAGTACTTC
-,TRBD1,TRBV7-6,TRBJ2-2,CASSGQGARTGELFF,TGTGCCAGCTCAGGACAGGGGGCACGGACCGGGGAGCTGTTTTTT
few,TRBD2,TRBV29-1,TRBJ2-1,CSVSGTSGRGIYNEQFF,TGCAGCGTCTCCGGGACTAGCGGGAGGGGAATCTACAATGAGCAGTTCTTC
-,-,TRBV7-3,TRBJ2-6,CASSLAPSGTGANVLTF,TGTGCCAGCAGCTTAGCCCCTTCAGGGACTGGGGCCAACGTCCTGACTTTC
-,TRBD2,TRBV19,TRBJ2-1,CATQRSSGGLRSYNEQFF,TGTGCCACCCAAAGGTCAAGCGGGGGTTTACGCTCCTACAATGAGCAGTTCTTC
-,TRBD1,TRBV7-6,TRBJ2-7,CASSHDRGYEQYF,TGTGCCAGCAGCCACGACAGGGGTTACGAGCAGTACTTC
-,-,TRBV5-1,TRBJ1-1,CASSLPGGDTEAFF,TGCGCCAGCAGCTTACCGGGAGGGGACACTGAAGCTTTCTTT
-,TRBD1,TRBV6-6,TRBJ2-7,CASSYGTESYEQYF,TGTGCCAGCAGTTACGGGACAGAATCCTACGAGCAGTACTTC
-,-,TRBV9,TRBJ1-3,CASSVGRWGGSGNTIYF,TGTGCCAGCAGCGTAGGAAGATGGGGGGGCTCTGGAAACACCATATATTTT
-,TRBD1,TRBV5-1,TRBJ2-2,CASSPRQGAGSRELFF,TGCGCCAGCAGCCCACGACAGGGGGCGGGTAGCCGGGAGCTGTTTTTT
-,TRBD2,TRBV28,TRBJ2-3,CASSSTGTSILNTQYF,TGTGCCAGCAGTTCGACCGGGACTAGTATTCTTAATACGCAGTATTTT
-,TRBD2,TRBV19,TRBJ2-6,CASSTSGTTPISVLTF,TGTGCCAGTAGTACCTCCGGGACTACCCCCATCTCCGTCCTGACTTTC
-,TRBD2,TRBV18,TRBJ2-3,CASSPPGLAGGTDTQYF,TGTGCCAGCTCACCACCGGGACTAGCGGGAGGCACAGATACGCAGTATTTT
-,TRBD2,TRBV4-3,TRBJ2-3,CASSQGVGRGTDTQYF,TGCGCCAGCAGCCAAGGGGTCGGGAGGGGCACAGATACGCAGTATTTT
-,TRBD1,TRBV9,TRBJ1-2,CASSAPTGVGYGYTF,TGTGCCAGCAGCGCCCCGACAGGGGTGGGATATGGCTACACCTTC
few,TRBD1,TRBV5-1,TRBJ1-2,CASSFGQGLGYGYTF,TGCGCCAGCAGCTTCGGACAGGGGTTGGGCTATGGCTACACCTTC
-,-,TRBV2,TRBJ2-7,CASSGGPRAASYEQYF,TGTGCCAGCAGCGGGGGGCCGCGGGCCGCCTCCTACGAGCAGTACTTC
-,-,TRBV30,TRBJ1-3,CAWSEGRISGNTIYF,TGTGCCTGGAGTGAAGGGAGGATCTCTGGAAACACCATATATTTT
-,-,TRBV27,TRBJ2-2,CASSLSYPVAGELFF,TGTGCCAGCAGTTTATCGTATCCTGTCGCCGGGGAGCTGTTTTTT
few,TRBD1,TRBV4-3,TRBJ1-6,CASSQTGTGQSPLHF,TGCGCCAGCAGCCAAACCGGGACAGGGCAATCACCCCTCCACTTT
-,-,TRBV18,TRBJ2-7,CASSPSELQVETQYF,TGTGCCAGCTCCCCGAGTGAGTTACAGGTAGAGACGCAGTACTTC
-,-,TRBV5-1,TRBJ2-5,CASSRSQETQYF,TGCGCCAGCAGCCGGAGCCAAGAGACCCAGTACTTC
-,-,TRBV19,TRBJ2-3,CATHRRGNTDTQYF,TGTGCCACCCACCGTAGAGGGAACACAGATACGCAGTATTTT
few,TRBD1,TRBV6-4,TRBJ1-2,CASSVSGQGAGGYGYTF,TGTGCCAGCAGTGTATCGGGACAGGGGGCAGGTGGCTATGGCTACACCTTC
-,-,TRBV6-5,TRBJ1-1,CATLQGYGNTEAFF,TGTGCCACCTTACAGGGATACGGGAACACTGAAGCTTTCTTT
once,TRBD2,TRBV3-1/TRBV3-2,TRBJ2-3,CASSQGLAGGRDTQYF,TGTGCCAGCAGCCAAGGTCTAGCGGGGGGAAGAGATACGCAGTATTTT
-,TRBD2,TRBV27,TRBJ2-5,CASSLFPRRGETQYF,TGTGCCAGCAGTTTATTTCCCCGGCGGGGGGAGACCCAGTACTTC
-,-,TRBV6-2/TRBV6-3,TRBJ2-5,CASSDTGEETQYF,TGTGCCAGCAGTGACACCGGCGAGGAGACCCAGTACTTC
-,TRBD1,TRBV6-5,TRBJ1-2,CASSYLTGGYGYTF,TGTGCCAGCAGTTACCTCACAGGGGGCTATGGCTACACCTTC